This is a list of T cell receptor beta chains from one sample in a study of blood T cell repertoires in COVID-19. TCRdb's copy holds only in-frame clones and misses some; the assay was immunoSEQ multiplex PCR. In the table there are approximately 200,000 clones, about 84% of which are singletons. The sequenced material came from PBMCs or T cells enriched from blood (not recorded which). These TCRs come from a woman aged 25 to 39 who had recovered from COVID-19. Each CDR3 is given with its conserved first and last residue. D genes are given only for firm matches. The size of a clone is reported for some rows only, either as once, few or many, or as a class for expanded clones.

j_call	d_call	v_call	clone_size	cdr3_nt	cdr3_aa
TRBJ2-7	TRBD1	TRBV11-2	.	TGTGCCAGCAGCTTCCCGGGACAGCCCTACGAGCAGTACTTC	CASSFPGQPYEQYF
TRBJ1-1	.	TRBV5-4	.	TGTGCCAGCAGCTTGGAACAGATGAACACTGAAGCTTTCTTT	CASSLEQMNTEAFF
TRBJ2-1	.	TRBV11-2	.	TGTGCCAGCAGCTTAATTGCTAGCTCCTACAATGAGCAGTTCTTC	CASSLIASSYNEQFF
TRBJ2-7	.	TRBV6-2/TRBV6-3	few	TGTGCCAGCAGTTACTCTATAGATAGCTCCTACGAGCAGTACTTC	CASSYSIDSSYEQYF
TRBJ1-5	.	TRBV28	.	TGTGCCAGCAGTTGGGGGGGCAATAATCAGCCCCAGCATTTT	CASSWGGNNQPQHF
TRBJ1-6	.	TRBV27	once	TGTGCCAGCAGTCCCAACAGGGATCCTAATTCACCCCTCCACTTT	CASSPNRDPNSPLHF
TRBJ1-1	.	TRBV1	.	TGCACCAGCAGCCAAGTCCAGGACAGGGACGCTTTCTTT	CTSSQVQDRDAFF
TRBJ2-2	.	TRBV5-1	few	TGCGCCAGCAGCCCAGGACAGGGAGGGACAGGGGAGCTGTTTTTT	CASSPGQGGTGELFF
TRBJ2-7	.	TRBV3-1/TRBV3-2	.	TGTGCCAGCAGCCACCCCGCGAACGAGCAGTACTTC	CASSHPANEQYF
TRBJ1-2	.	TRBV30	.	TGTGCCATGGACAGTAACTATGGCTACACCTTC	CAMDSNYGYTF
TRBJ2-3	.	TRBV9	.	TGTGCCAGCGCAAAGGAAGGGGCCACGAGCACAGATACGCAGTATTTT	CASAKEGATSTDTQYF
TRBJ1-6	TRBD1	TRBV5-1	.	TGCGCCAGCAGCGCGGGGACAGGGGTTATAGACAATTCACCCCTCCACTTT	CASSAGTGVIDNSPLHF
TRBJ1-2	.	TRBV2	.	TGTGCCAGCAGTGAAGCGGGCGGTCTCCGGTCGGGGAAATGGGATGGCTACACCTTC	CASSEAGGLRSGKWDGYTF